One and the same sample provided the 10 T cell receptor beta chains below, sequenced in a study of beta chain features in type 1 diabetes (dated by TCRdb to about 2018). Library preparation used the immunoSEQ multiplex PCR assay. All of the isolated RNA was reverse transcribed with the High Capacity cDNA Reverse Transcription Kit, so expressed TCRB transcripts were sequenced. As stored in TCRdb, this immuneACCESS dataset retains in-frame rearrangements with V and J assigned. A fraction of the clones does not appear; measured against another copy, unresolved V genes explain less than half of the discrepancy, and the remainder lacks a known reason. Recorded for this sample are fewer than 900,000 clones; roughly 15% of them occurred a single time. The ten largest clones capture 0.02% to 0.025% of the sample. Sequenced material: naive CD4+ T cells from blood. The meaning of the sample's cell subset or site label: true naive CD4+ T cells. The origin of the receptors is a woman aged 18-29 years in good health.

For the CDR3, the DNA is TGCGCCAGCAGCCAAGGTGGTAGCGGGGGTTACAATGAGCAGTTCTTC. Encoded protein: CASSQGGSGGYNEQFF. The V and J genes are TRBV4-3 and TRBJ2-1, with TRBD2 identical over 9 bases. With V trimmed by 1 base and J by 4 bases, 5 bases remained unmatched. CDR1 is LGHNA, CDR2 YSLEER, per germline. This CDR3 has 16 residues.

The V gene is TRBV9, the J gene TRBJ2-2; no clear D. Germline V gives CDR1 SGDLS, CDR2 YYNGEE. Trimming removed 0 bases at V and 5 bases at J, with 8 bases between. This CDR3 spans 14 amino acids. CDR3 coding DNA: TGTGCCAGCAGCGTAGTAGCAACTACCGGGGAGCTGTTTTTT. Translation: CASSVVATTGELFF.

This clone turned up a few times. The chain links TRBV6-5 to TRBJ2-7; D unclear. The V end lost 0 bases, the J end lost 3 bases, and 15 bases lay between the germline ends. Germline V CDR1 and CDR2: MNHEY, SVGAGI. The CDR3 runs 16 residues. DNA of the CDR3: TGTGCCAGCAGTTACTCGAGTGACACCTATTTCTACGAGCAGTACTTC. It specifies CASSYSSDTYFYEQYF.

This clone was observed a handful of times. The chain joins TRBV7-2 to TRBJ2-2, with D possibly matching TRBD2 (5 bases). This CDR3 is built from 15 residues. V was trimmed by 5 bases and J by 5 bases, leaving 15 bases between them. In germline, CDR1 is SGHTA, CDR2 FQGNSA. The CDR3 sequence: CASSPRASWTGELFF. In DNA form, the CDR3 reads TGTGCCAGCAGCCCCCGGGCTAGCTGGACCGGGGAGCTGTTTTTT.

This clone was seen a few times. The chain employs TRBV7-9 and TRBJ1-1; TRBD1 matches 7 bases. Trimming cost V 2 bases and J 6 bases; bases outside gene matches: 3. The germline CDR1 and CDR2 sequences are SEHNR and FQNEAQ (reference sequence). The CDR3 length is 13 residues. CDR3 nucleotide sequence: TGTGCCAGCAGCTTAATCCAGGGGGCTGAAGCTTTCTTT. Its protein is CASSLIQGAEAFF.

V gene TRBV7-2 combines with J gene TRBJ1-1, with a weak D call TRBD1 (6 bases). Between the trimmed V and J ends, which lost 4 bases and 8 bases, there was a span of 17 bases. Germline V gene lookup returns CDR1 SGHTA and CDR2 FQGNSA. This CDR3 spans 14 amino acids. The CDR3 sequence is CASSSPNPGTEAFF. The CDR3 DNA reads TGTGCCAGCAGCTCCCCGAACCCGGGGACAGAAGCTTTCTTT.

This clone was seen only a few times. The chain uses TRBV4-2 and TRBJ1-5; no reliable D call. This CDR3 is 14 amino acids long. Trimming cost V 4 bases and J 0 bases, with 7 bases left between them. Germline V gives CDR1 LGHNA, CDR2 YNFKEQ. The CDR3 DNA follows: TGTGCCAGCAGCCGAGAGTATAGCAATCAGCCCCAGCATTTT. It encodes CASSREYSNQPQHF.

This clone has a handful of counts. This specimen includes other DNA sequences encoding the same CDR3. The genes are TRBV2 and TRBJ1-1, with a tentative D call TRBD1 (6 bases). This CDR3 is built from 14 residues. Trimming took off 6 bases at V and 4 bases at J, with 15 bases between the two ends. The V gene's germline CDR1 is SNHLY and CDR2 FYNNEI. The CDR3 bases are TGTGCCAGCAGAGAACAGGGTTTTTCCACTGAAGCTTTCTTT. It codes for CASREQGFSTEAFF.

V and J are TRBV7-3 and TRBJ2-5; TRBD2 agrees at 8 bases. Germline lookup yields CDR1 SGHTA and CDR2 FQGTGA. The CDR3 runs to 14 residues. V gave up 4 bases and J gave up 4 bases; unmatched junction bases: 5. CDR3 DNA sequence: TGTGCCAGCAGCTCCCAAGCGGGAGTAGAGACCCAGTACTTC. It codes for CASSSQAGVETQYF.

V usage is TRBV4-1 and J usage is TRBJ1-1; D remains unclear. Germline loops: CDR1 MGHRA, CDR2 YSYEKL. The ends were cut back, 0 bases at V and 1 base at J, with 15 bases in the middle. The CDR3 is 17 residues long. The CDR3 nucleotides read TGCGCCAGCAGCCAAGATTTCGAGGGATGGGGGAACACTGAAGCTTTCTTT. This codes for CASSQDFEGWGNTEAFF.